One sample yielded the 11 T cell receptor beta chains listed below, sequenced in a study of CD8+ T cells in alopecia areata. Extraction of RNA preceded its reverse transcription into cDNA, which served as the sequencing template. Produced via immunoSEQ multiplex PCR; TCRdb's table is partial and in-frame only. The sample holds 110,000 or so clones, 56% seen once. The sample's treatment: oral pan-JAK inhibitor, 5-10 mg twice daily. The starting material was CD4+ T cells sorted from blood, obtained at week 24, from a patient treated with tofacitinib. Every receptor here comes from a human donor with alopecia areata.

This clone was observed a few times. V and J are TRBV5-6 and TRBJ2-1, with D perhaps given as TRBD1 or TRBD2 (6 bases each). The CDR3 is made up of 14 amino acids. V was shortened by 2 bases and J by 8 bases, with 14 bases between the two germline ends. Per the germline V gene, CDR1 is SGHDT and CDR2 is YYEEEE. The CDR3 coding sequence is TGTGCCAGCAGCTTTGGCAGGAGGGGGGATGAGCAGTTCTTC. Its translation is CASSFGRRGDEQFF. Variable domain in full (rest from reference TRBV5-6 and TRBJ2-1): DAGVTQSPTHLIKTRGQQVTLRCSPKSGHDTVSWYQQALGQGPQFIFQYYEEEERQRGNFPDRFSGHQFPNYSSELNVNALLLGDSALYLCASSFGRRGDEQFFGPGTRLTVL.

This chain joins TRBV6-5 and TRBJ2-7; D possibly corresponds to TRBD2 (5 bases). Germline CDR1 MNHEY, CDR2 SVGAGI. The CDR3 totals 16 residues. V lost 0 bases to trimming and J lost 4 bases, with 16 bases between them. The CDR3 nucleotides are TGTGCCAGCAGTTACTCGATGACGGGGATGATGTACGAGCAGTACTTC. Its protein is CASSYSMTGMMYEQYF.

V is TRBV5-1 and J is TRBJ1-6, with 8 positions matching TRBD1. Germline-derived CDR1 and CDR2 are SGHRS and YFSETQ. This CDR3 has 14 residues. Trimming cost V 1 base and J 7 bases; bases outside gene matches: 1. CDR3 coding DNA: TGCGCCAGCAGCTTGCGACAGGGGAATTCACCCCTCCACTTT. Protein sequence: CASSLRQGNSPLHF.

The CDR3 protein is CSAQRGTGELFF. In DNA form, the CDR3 reads TGCAGCGCCCAACGGGGGACCGGGGAGCTGTTTTTT. This sequence joins TRBV29-1 and TRBJ2-2, with D possibly matching TRBD2 (6 bases). The ends were cut back, 7 bases at V and 5 bases at J, with 11 bases in the middle. This CDR3 contains 12 residues. The germline V gene has CDR1 SQVTM and CDR2 ANQGSEA.

In this sample, this clone turned up a few times. V usage is TRBV7-2 and J usage is TRBJ2-5, with D unclear. Germline CDR1 is SGHTA and CDR2 is FQGNSA. This CDR3 is built from 13 residues. Trimming cost V 0 bases and J 5 bases, with 7 bases left between them. CDR3 sequence: CASSLAGWETQYF. The CDR3 DNA reads TGTGCCAGCAGCTTAGCGGGGTGGGAGACCCAGTACTTC.

This clone was counted only a few times. The chain uses TRBV6-5 and TRBJ1-2; no reliable D call. CDR3 length equals 13 residues. Trimming removed 5 bases from V and 2 bases from J, with 9 bases in between. The germline V gene has CDR1 MNHEY and CDR2 SVGAGI. The CDR3 region has the DNA TGTGCCAGCAGTCCGGACGGGAACTATGGCTACACCTTC. It encodes CASSPDGNYGYTF.

The genes are TRBV7-2 and TRBJ1-6; D is undetermined. Trimming pared 4 bases from V and 5 bases from J, leaving 3 bases between. Germline assignment: CDR1 SGHTA and CDR2 FQGNSA. The CDR3 covers 12 residues. CDR3 residues: CASSSNNSPLHF. The CDR3, as DNA: TGTGCCAGCAGCTCAAATAATTCACCCCTCCACTTT. The whole variable domain, remainder taken from reference TRBV7-2 and TRBJ1-6, is GAGVSQSPSNKVTEKGKDVELRCDPISGHTALYWYRQSLGQGLEFLIYFQGNSAPDKSGLPSDRFSAERTGGSVSTLTIQRTQQEDSAVYLCASSSNNSPLHFGNGTRLTVT.

V usage is TRBV18 and J usage is TRBJ1-2; no clear D. CDR1 is KGHSH and CDR2 is LQKENI in the germline V gene. This CDR3 is 14 amino acids long. The V and J ends lost 0 bases and 5 bases respectively, with 10 bases between them. The CDR3 DNA is TGTGCCAGCTCACCACCAGGGCTCCTATATGGCTACACCTTC. This sequence encodes CASSPPGLLYGYTF.

J is TRBJ2-1 and V is TRBV20-1; no firm D call. The germline gives CDR1 DFQATT, CDR2 SNEGSKA (reference sequence). The length of the CDR3 is 11 residues. The germline V and J ends were trimmed by 6 bases and 4 bases, with 7 bases remaining between them. This CDR3 reads CSAVRYNEQFF. In nucleotides, the CDR3 is TGCAGTGCAGTCCGGTACAATGAGCAGTTCTTC.

The V gene is TRBV28, the J gene TRBJ2-5; D tentatively reads TRBD1 or TRBD2 (5 bases each). The DNA matches TRBJ2-7 better at its end, which makes the J call doubtful. Germline CDR1 and CDR2: MDHEN and SYDVKM. This CDR3 contains 17 residues. Here the CDR3 reads CASSFSLAGSRSYEQYF. CDR3 DNA: TGTGCCAGCAGTTTTAGTCTAGCAGGGTCAAGGTCCTACGAGCAGTACTTC.

V usage is TRBV15 and J usage is TRBJ2-1, with TRBD2 matching 7 bases. The J segment lost 2 bases and the V segment lost 1 base, leaving 11 bases of the junction unmatched. CDR1 and CDR2 (germline): LNHNV, YYDKDF (reference sequence). This CDR3 region has 18 residues. The CDR3 loop is CATSRVGRGEDTYNEQFF. As DNA, the CDR3 is TGTGCCACCAGCAGAGTCGGTCGGGGGGAGGACACCTACAATGAGCAGTTCTTC.